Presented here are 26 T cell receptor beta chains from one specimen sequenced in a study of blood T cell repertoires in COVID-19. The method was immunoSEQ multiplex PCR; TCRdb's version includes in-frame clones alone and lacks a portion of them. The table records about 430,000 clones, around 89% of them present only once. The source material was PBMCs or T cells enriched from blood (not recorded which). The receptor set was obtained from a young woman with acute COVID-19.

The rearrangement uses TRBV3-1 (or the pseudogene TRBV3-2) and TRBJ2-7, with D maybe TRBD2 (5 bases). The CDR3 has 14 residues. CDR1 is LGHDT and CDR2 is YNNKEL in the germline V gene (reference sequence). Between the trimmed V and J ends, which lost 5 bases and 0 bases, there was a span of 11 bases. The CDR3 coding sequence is TGTGCCAGCAGCTTTGAGGGCGGCTCCTACGAGCAGTACTTC. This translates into CASSFEGGSYEQYF.

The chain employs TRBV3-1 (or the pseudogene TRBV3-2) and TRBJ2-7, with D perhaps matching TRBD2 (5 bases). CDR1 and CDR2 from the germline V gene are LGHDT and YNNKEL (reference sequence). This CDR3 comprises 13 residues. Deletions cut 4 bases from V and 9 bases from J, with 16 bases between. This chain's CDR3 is CASSPGLPSGQYF. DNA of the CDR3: TGTGCCAGCAGCCCCGGACTTCCAAGCGGGCAGTACTTC.

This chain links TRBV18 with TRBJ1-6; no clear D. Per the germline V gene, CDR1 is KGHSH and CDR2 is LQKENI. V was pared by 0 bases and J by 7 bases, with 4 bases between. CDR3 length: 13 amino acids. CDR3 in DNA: TGTGCCAGCTCACCACCAGAGAATTCACCCCTCCACTTT. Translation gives CASSPPENSPLHF.

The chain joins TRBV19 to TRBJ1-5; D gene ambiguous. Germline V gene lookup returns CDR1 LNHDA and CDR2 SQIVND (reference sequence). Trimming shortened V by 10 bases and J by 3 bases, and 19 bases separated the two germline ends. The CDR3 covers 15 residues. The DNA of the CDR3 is TGTGCCACCTCCCTGGCGGGGTTGGACAATCAGCCCCAGCATTTT. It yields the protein CATSLAGLDNQPQHF.

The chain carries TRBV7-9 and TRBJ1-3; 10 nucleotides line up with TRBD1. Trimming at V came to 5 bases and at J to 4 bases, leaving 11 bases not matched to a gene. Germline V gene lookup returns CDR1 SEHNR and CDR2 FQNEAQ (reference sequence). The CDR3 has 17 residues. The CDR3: CASSPRRQGAGGNTIYF. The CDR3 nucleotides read TGTGCCAGCAGCCCCAGACGACAGGGGGCGGGAGGAAACACCATATATTTT.

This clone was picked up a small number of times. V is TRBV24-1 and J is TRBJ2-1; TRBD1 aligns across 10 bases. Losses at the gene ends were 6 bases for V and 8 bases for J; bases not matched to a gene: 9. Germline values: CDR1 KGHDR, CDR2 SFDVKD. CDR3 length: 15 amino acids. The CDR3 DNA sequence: TGTGCCACCAGTCCGGGACAGGGGAGTATCTATGAGCAGTTCTTC. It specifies CATSPGQGSIYEQFF.

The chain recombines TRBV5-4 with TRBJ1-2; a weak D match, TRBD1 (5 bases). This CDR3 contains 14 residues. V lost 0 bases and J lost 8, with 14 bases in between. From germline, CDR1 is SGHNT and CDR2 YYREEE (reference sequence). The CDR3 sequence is CASSLAGGVGGYTF. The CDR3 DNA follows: TGTGCCAGCAGCTTGGCGGGAGGGGTTGGCGGCTACACCTTC.

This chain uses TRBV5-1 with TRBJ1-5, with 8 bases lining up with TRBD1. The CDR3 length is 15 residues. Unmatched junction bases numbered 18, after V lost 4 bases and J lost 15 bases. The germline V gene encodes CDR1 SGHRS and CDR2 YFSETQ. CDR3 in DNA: TGCGCCAGCAGCGTAACCGGGACAGGTGGGGACCGTTGGCATTTT. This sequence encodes CASSVTGTGGDRWHF.

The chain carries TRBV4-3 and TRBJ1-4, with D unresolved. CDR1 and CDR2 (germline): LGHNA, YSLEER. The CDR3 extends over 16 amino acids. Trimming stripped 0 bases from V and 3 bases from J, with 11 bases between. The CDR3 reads CASSQEYGSSNEKLFF. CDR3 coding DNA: TGCGCCAGCAGCCAAGAGTATGGCAGTTCTAATGAAAAACTGTTTTTT.

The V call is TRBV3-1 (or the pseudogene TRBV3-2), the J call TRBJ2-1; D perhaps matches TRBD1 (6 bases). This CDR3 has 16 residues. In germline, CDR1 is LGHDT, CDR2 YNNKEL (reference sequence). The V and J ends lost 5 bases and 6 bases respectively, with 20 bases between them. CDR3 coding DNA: TGTGCCAGCAGCTTGATGGCACAGGGTGTAAGCAATGAGCAGTTCTTC. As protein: CASSLMAQGVSNEQFF.

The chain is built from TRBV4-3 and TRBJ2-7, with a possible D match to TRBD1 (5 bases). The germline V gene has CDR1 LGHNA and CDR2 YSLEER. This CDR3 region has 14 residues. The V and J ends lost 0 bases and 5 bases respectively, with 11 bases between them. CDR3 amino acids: CASSQDRAFHEQYF. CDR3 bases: TGCGCCAGCAGCCAAGACAGGGCGTTCCACGAGCAGTACTTC.

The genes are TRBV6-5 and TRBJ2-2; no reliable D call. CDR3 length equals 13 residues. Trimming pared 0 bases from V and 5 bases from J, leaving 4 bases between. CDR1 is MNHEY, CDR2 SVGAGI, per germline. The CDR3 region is CASSYSGTGELFF. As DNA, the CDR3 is TGTGCCAGCAGTTACTCCGGGACCGGGGAGCTGTTTTTT.

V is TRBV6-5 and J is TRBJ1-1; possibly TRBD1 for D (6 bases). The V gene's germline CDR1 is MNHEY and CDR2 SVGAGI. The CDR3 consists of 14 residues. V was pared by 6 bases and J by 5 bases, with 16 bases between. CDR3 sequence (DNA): TGTGCCAGCAGCCGGGGGGGGGCAGGGACTGAAGCTTTCTTT. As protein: CASSRGGAGTEAFF.

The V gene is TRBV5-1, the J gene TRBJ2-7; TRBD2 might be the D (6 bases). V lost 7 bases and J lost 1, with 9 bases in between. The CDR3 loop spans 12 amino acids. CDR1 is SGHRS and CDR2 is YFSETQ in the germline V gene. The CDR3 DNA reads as TGCGCCAGCCATGGGGGGTCCTACGAGCAGTACTTC. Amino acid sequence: CASHGGSYEQYF.

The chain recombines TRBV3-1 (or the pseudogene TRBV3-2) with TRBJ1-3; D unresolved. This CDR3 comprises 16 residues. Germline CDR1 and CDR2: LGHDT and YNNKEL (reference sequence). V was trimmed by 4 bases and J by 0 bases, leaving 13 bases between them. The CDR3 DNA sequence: TGTGCCAGCAGCCTGATCGGGGAGTACTCTGGAAACACCATATATTTT. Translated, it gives CASSLIGEYSGNTIYF.

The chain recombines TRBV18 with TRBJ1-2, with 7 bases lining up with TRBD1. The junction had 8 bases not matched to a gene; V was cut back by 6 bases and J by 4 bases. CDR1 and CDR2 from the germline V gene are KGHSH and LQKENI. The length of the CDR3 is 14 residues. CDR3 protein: CASSPGPGGYGYTF. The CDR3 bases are TGTGCCAGCTCCCCAGGGCCAGGGGGCTATGGCTACACCTTC.

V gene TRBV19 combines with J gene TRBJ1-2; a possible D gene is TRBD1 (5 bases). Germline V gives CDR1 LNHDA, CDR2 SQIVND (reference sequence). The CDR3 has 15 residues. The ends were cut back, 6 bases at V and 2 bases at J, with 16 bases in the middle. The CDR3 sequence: CASSQKGESNYGYTF. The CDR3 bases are TGTGCCAGTAGCCAAAAAGGGGAAAGCAACTATGGCTACACCTTC.

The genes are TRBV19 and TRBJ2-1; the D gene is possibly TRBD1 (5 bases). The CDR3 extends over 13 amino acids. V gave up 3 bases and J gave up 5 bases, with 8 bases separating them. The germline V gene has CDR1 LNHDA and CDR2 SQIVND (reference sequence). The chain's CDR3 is CASSIDRNNEQFF. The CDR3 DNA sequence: TGTGCCAGTAGTATTGACAGAAACAATGAGCAGTTCTTC.

CDR3 sequence reads: CASSLGGLAGDTQYF. The CDR3 nucleotides read TGTGCCAGCAGCTTGGGGGGACTAGCGGGGGATACGCAGTATTTT. This sequence joins TRBV7-2 and TRBJ2-3; the match to TRBD2 covers 13 bases. This CDR3 has 15 amino acids. The V gene end was trimmed by 3 bases and the J gene end by 6 bases; junction bases not matched to a gene: 3. Germline V gives CDR1 SGHTA, CDR2 FQGNSA.

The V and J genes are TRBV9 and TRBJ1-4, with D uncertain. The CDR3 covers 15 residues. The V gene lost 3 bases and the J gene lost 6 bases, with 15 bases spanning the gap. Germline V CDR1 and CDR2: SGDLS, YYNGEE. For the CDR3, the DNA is TGTGCCAGCAGCGCCCACGTGTCGGTAGATGAAAAACTGTTTTTT. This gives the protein CASSAHVSVDEKLFF.

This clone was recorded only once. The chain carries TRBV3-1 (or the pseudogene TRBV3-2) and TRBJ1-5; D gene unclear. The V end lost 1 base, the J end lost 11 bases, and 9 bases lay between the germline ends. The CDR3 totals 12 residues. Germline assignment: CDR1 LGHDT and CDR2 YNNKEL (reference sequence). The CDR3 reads CASSQGSIAQHF. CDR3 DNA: TGTGCCAGCAGCCAAGGGTCAATAGCCCAGCATTTT.

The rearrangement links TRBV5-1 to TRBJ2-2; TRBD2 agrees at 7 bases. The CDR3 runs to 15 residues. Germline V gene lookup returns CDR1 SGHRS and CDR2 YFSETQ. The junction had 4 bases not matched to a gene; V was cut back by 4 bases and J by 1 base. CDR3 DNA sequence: TGCGCCAGCAGCCTGGAGCGGGGGAACACCGGGGAGCTGTTTTTT. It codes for CASSLERGNTGELFF.

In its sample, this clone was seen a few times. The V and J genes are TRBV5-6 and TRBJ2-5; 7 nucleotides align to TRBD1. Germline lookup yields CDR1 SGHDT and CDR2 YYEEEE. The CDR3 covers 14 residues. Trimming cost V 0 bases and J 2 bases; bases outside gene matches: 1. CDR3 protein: CASSLVDRQETQYF. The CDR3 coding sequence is TGTGCCAGCAGCTTGGTGGACAGGCAAGAGACCCAGTACTTC.

The DNA for the CDR3 is TGTGCCAGCAGCGTAGCTTTCGGGGGCTACGAGCAGTACTTC. Its protein product is CASSVAFGGYEQYF. The J gene is TRBJ2-7, the V gene TRBV9; a possible D gene is TRBD2 (6 bases). The CDR3 is 14 residues long. Trimming left V 0 bases short and J 3 bases short, with 10 bases between. CDR1 is SGDLS, CDR2 YYNGEE, per germline.

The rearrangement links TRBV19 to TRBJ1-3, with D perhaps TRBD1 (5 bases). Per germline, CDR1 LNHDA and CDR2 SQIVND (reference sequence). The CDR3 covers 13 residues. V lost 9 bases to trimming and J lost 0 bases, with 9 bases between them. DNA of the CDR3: TGTGCCAGCTTGACAGACTCTGGAAACACCATATATTTT. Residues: CASLTDSGNTIYF.

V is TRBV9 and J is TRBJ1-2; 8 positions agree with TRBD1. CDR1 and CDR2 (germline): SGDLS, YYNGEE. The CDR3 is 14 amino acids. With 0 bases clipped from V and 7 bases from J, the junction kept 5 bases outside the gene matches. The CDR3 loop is CASSVGQGAAGYTF. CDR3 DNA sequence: TGTGCCAGCAGCGTAGGGCAGGGGGCCGCTGGCTACACCTTC.